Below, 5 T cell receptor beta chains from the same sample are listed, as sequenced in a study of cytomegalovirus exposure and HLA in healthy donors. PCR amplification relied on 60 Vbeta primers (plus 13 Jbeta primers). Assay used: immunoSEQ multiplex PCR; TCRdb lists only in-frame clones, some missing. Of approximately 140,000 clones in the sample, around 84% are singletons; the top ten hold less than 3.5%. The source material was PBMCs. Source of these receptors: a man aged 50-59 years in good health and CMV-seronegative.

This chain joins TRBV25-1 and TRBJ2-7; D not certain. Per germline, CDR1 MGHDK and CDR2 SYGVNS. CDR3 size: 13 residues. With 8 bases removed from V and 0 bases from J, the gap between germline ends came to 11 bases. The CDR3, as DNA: TGTGCCAGCTCATCCTACAGCTCCTACGAGCAGTACTTC. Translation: CASSSYSSYEQYF.

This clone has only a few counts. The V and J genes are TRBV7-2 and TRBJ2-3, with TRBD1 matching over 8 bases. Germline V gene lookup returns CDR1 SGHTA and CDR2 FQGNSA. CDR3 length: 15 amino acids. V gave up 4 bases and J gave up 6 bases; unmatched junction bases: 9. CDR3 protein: CASSSTGQGWDTQYF. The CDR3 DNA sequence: TGTGCCAGCAGCTCCACCGGACAGGGTTGGGATACGCAGTATTTT. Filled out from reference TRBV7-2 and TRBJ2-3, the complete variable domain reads GAGVSQSPSNKVTEKGKDVELRCDPISGHTALYWYRQSLGQGLEFLIYFQGNSAPDKSGLPSDRFSAERTGGSVSTLTIQRTQQEDSAVYLCASSSTGQGWDTQYFGPGTRLTVL.

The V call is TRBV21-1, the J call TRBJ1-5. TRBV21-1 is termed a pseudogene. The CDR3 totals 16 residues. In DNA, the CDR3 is TGTGCCAGCAGCAAAGCGCGGGGGAGAGGGAATCAGCCCCAGCATTTT. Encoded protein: CASSKARGRGNQPQHF.

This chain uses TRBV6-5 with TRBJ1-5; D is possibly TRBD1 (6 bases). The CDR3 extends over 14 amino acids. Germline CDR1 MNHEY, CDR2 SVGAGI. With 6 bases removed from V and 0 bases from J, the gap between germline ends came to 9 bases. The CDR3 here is CASSRDNSNQPQHF. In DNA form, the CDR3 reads TGTGCCAGCAGCCGGGACAATAGCAATCAGCCCCAGCATTTT.

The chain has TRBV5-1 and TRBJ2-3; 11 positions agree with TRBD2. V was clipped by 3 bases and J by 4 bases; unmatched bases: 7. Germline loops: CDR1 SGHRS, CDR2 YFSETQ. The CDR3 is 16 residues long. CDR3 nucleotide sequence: TGCGCCAGCAGCTCCGATAGCGGGGGGGCCTCAGATACGCAGTATTTT. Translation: CASSSDSGGASDTQYF.